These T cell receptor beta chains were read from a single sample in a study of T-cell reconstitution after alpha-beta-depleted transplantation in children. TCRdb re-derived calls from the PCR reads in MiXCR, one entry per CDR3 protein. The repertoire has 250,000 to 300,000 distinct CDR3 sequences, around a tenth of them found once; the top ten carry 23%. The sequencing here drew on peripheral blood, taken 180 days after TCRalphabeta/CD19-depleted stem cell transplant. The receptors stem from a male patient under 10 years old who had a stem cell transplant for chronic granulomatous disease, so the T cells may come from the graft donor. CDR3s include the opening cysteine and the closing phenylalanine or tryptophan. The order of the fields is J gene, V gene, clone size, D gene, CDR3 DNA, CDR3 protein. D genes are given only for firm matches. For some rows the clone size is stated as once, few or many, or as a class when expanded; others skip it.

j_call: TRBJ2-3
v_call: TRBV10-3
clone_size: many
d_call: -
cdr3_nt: TGTGCCATCCGGGCGGGATACACAGATACGCAGTATTTT
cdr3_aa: CAIRAGYTDTQYF

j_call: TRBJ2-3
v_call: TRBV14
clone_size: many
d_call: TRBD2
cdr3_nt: TGTGCCAGCAGCCAGGCTGGACTAGCCAACACAGATACGCAGTATTTT
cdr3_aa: CASSQAGLANTDTQYF

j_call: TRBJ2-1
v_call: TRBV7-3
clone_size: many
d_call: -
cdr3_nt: TGTGCCAGCAGCTACAAAGAGAATGAGCAGTTCTTC
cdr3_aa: CASSYKENEQFF

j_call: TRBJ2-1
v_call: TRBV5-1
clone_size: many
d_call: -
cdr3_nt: TGCGCCAGCAGCAAAGGGTCCTACAATGAGCAGTTCTTC
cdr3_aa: CASSKGSYNEQFF

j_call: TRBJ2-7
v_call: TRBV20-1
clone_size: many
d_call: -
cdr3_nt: TGCAGTGCTACAGGGGACCGGATCTCCTACGAGCAGTACTTC
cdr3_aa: CSATGDRISYEQYF

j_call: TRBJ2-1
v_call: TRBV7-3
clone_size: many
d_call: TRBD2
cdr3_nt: TGTGCCAGCAGCTCCCGGACTAGCGGAGCTATAGATGAGCAGTTCTTC
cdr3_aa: CASSSRTSGAIDEQFF

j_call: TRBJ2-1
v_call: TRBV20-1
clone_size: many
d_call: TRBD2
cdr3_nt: TGCAGTGCTCTGACTAGCGGGGGCGATGAGCAGTTCTTC
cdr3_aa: CSALTSGGDEQFF

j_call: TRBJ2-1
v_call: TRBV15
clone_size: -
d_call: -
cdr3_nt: TGTGCCACCAGCAGAGATCCCGACCGCCCCCAGTTCTTC
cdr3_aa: CATSRDPDRPQFF

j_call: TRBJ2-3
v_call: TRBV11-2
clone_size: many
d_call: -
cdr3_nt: TGTGCCAGCAGCTTATTCCCCAGCGAAGATACGCAGTATTTT
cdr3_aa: CASSLFPSEDTQYF

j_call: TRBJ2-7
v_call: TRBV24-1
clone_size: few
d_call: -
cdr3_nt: TGTGCCACCAGTGAAGTTCACAGGTCCTCCTACGAGCAGTACTTC
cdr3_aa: CATSEVHRSSYEQYF

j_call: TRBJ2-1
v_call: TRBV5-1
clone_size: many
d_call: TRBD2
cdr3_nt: TGCGCCAGCAGCTTGCATGGGACTAGCGGGATCGCCTACAATGAGCAGTTCTTC
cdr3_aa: CASSLHGTSGIAYNEQFF

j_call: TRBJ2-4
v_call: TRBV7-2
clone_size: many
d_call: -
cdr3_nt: TGTGCCAGCAGCTCTCAGGGAATCCTAGGCAAAAACATTCAGTACTTC
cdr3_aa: CASSSQGILGKNIQYF

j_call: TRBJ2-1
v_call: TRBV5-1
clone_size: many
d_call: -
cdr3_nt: TGCGCCAGCGGCGTCCAGAGCTCCTACAATGAGCAGTTCTTC
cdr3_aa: CASGVQSSYNEQFF

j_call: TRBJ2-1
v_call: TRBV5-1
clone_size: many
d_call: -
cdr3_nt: TGCGCCAGCACCCGCGAGGGCAGGGGAAACAATGAGCAGTTCTTC
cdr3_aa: CASTREGRGNNEQFF

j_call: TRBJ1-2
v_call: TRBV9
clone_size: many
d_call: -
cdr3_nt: TGTGCCAGCAGTCCAACCTCAGGGCGGGGGTATGGCTACACCTTC
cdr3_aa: CASSPTSGRGYGYTF

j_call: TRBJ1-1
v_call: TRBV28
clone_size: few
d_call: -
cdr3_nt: TGTGCCAGCAGTTTATCACTAGGTGAAGCTTTCTTT
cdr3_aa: CASSLSLGEAFF

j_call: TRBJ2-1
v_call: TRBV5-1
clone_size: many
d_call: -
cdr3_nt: TGCGCCAGCAGCTCGGATACGGGACCTCCCTACAATGAGCAGTTCTTC
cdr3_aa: CASSSDTGPPYNEQFF

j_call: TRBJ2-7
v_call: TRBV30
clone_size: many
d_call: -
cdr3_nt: TGTGCCTGGAGACCCGGGACGTTCTCCTACGAGCAGTACTTC
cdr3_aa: CAWRPGTFSYEQYF

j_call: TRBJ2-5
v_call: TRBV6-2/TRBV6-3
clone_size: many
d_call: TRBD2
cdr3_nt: TGTGCCAGCAGTTCCCCGACTAGCGGGAGGCAAGAGACCCAGTACTTC
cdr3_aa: CASSSPTSGRQETQYF

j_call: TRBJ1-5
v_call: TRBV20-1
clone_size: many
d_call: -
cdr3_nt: TGCAGTGCTAGGGTTACGGGGCTTAGAAATCAGCCCCAGCATTTT
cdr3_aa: CSARVTGLRNQPQHF